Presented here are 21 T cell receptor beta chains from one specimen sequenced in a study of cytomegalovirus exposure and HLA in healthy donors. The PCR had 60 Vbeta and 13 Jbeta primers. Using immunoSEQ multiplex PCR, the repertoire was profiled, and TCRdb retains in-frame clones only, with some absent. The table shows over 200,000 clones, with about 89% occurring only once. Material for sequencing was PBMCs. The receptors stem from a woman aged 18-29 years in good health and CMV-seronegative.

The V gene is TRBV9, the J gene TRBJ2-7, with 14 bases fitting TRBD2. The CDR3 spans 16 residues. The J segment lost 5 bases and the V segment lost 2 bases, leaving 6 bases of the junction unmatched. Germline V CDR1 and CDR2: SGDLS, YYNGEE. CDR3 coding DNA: TGTGCCAGCAGCGTGAATCCGGGACTAGCGGGAGACGAGCAGTACTTC. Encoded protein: CASSVNPGLAGDEQYF.

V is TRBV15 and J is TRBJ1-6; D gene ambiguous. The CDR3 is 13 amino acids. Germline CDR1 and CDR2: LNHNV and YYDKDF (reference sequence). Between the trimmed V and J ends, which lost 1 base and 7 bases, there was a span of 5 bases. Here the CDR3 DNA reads TGTGCCACCAGCAGAGCCCAAAATTCACCCCTCCACTTT. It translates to CATSRAQNSPLHF.

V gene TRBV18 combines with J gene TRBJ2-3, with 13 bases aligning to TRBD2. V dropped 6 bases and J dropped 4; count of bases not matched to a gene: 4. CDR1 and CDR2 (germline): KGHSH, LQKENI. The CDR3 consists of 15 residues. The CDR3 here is CASSRTSGSPDTQYF. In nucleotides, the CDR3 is TGTGCCAGCTCGAGGACTAGCGGGAGTCCAGATACGCAGTATTTT.

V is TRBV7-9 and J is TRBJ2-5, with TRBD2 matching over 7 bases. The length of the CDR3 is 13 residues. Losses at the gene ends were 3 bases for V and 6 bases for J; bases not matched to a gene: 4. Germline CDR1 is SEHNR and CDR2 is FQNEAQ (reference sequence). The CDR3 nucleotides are TGTGCCAGCAGCTTTAGGGAGGGGCAGACCCAGTACTTC. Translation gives CASSFREGQTQYF. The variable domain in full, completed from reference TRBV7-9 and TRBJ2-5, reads DTGVSQNPRHKITKRGQNVTFRCDPISEHNRLYWYRQTLGQGPEFLTYFQNEAQLEKSRLLSDRFSAERPKGSFSTLEIQRTEQGDSAMYLCASSFREGQTQYFGPGTRLLVL.

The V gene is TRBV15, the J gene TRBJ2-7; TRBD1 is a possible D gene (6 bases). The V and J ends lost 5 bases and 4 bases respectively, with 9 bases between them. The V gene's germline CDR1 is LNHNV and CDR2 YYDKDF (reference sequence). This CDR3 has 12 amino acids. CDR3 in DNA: TGTGCCACCAGCGGAGGACAGTACGAGCAGTACTTC. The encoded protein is CATSGGQYEQYF.

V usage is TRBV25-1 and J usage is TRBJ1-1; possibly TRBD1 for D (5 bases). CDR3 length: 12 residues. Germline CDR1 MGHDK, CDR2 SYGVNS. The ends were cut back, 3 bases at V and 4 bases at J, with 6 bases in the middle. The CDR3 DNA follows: TGTGCCAGCAGTGAGGGGGGCACTGAAGCTTTCTTT. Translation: CASSEGGTEAFF.

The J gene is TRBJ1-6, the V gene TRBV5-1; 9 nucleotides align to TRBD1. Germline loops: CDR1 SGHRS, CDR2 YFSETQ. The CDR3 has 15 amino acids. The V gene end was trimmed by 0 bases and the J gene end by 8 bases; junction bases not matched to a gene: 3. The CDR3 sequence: CASSLEQGAYSPLHF. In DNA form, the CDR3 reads TGCGCCAGCAGCTTGGAACAGGGGGCTTATTCACCCCTCCACTTT.

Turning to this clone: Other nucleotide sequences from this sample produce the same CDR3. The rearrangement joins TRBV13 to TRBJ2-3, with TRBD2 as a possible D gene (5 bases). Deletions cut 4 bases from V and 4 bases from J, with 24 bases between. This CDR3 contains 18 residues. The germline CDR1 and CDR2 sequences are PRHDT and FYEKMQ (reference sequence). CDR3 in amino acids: CASSSRLAGFGTADTQYF. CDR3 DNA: TGTGCCAGCAGCTCGCGGCTAGCCGGCTTTGGCACCGCAGATACGCAGTATTTT.

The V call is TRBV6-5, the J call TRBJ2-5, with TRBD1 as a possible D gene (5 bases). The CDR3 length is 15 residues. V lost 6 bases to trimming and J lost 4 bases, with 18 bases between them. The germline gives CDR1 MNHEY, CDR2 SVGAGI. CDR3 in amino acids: CASSLPQGRGETQYF. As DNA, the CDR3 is TGTGCCAGCAGCCTTCCCCAGGGTAGGGGAGAGACCCAGTACTTC.

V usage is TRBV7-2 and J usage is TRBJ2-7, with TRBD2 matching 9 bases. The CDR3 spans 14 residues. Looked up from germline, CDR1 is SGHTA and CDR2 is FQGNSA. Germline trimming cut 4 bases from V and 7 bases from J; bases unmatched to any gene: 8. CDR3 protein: CASSSLSGGGEQYF. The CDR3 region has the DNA TGTGCCAGCAGCTCCCTTAGCGGGGGAGGGGAGCAGTACTTC.

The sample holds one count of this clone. The CDR3 coding sequence is TGTGCCAGCAGCTCGGACAGGGCGAACACCGGGGAGCTGTTTTTT. Residues: CASSSDRANTGELFF. The chain has TRBV6-5 and TRBJ2-2, with 8 bases matching TRBD1. The CDR3 runs to 15 residues. J lost 0 bases, V lost 6 bases, and 3 bases had no gene match. Germline assignment: CDR1 MNHEY and CDR2 SVGAGI.

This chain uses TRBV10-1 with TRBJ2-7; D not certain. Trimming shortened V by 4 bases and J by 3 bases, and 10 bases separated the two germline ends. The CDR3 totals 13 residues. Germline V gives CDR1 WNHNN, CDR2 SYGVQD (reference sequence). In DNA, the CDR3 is TGCGCCAGCAGTGGAGGCACCAACTACGAGCAGTACTTC. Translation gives CASSGGTNYEQYF.

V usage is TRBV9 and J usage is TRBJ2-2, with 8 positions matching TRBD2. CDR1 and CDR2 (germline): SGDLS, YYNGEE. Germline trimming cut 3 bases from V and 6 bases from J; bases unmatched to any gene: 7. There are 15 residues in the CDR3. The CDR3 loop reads CASSGNLAGAGELFF. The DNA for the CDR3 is TGTGCCAGCAGCGGGAATCTAGCGGGCGCCGGGGAGCTGTTTTTT.

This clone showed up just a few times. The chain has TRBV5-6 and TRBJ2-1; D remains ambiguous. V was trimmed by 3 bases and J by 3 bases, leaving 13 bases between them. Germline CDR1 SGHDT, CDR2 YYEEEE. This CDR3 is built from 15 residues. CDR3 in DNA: TGTGCCAGCAGCTCGCAGTACCCCTTCTACAATGAGCAGTTCTTC. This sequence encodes CASSSQYPFYNEQFF.

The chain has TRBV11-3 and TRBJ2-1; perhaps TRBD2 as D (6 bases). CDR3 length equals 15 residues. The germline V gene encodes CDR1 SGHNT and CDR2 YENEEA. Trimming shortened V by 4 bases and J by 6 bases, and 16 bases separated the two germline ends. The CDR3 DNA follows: TGTGCCAGCAGCTCGACTAGAGGTCTTGTCAATGAGCAGTTCTTC. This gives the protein CASSSTRGLVNEQFF.

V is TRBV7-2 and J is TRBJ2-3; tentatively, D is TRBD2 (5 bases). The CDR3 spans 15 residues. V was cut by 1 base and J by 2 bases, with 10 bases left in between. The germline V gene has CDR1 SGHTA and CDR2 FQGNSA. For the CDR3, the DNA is TGTGCCAGCAGCTTAGTCGGCGGGCTCACAGATACGCAGTATTTT. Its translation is CASSLVGGLTDTQYF.

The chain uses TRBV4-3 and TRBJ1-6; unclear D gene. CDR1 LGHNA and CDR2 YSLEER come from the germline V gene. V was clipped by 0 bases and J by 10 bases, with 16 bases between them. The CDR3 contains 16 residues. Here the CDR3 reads CASSQDGGRMDSPLHF. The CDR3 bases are TGCGCCAGCAGCCAAGACGGTGGGAGGATGGACTCACCCCTCCACTTT.

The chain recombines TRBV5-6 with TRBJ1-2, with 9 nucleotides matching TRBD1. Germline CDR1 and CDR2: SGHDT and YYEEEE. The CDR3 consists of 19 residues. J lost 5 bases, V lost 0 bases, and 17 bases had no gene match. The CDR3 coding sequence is TGTGCCAGCAGCTTGGACCCATCGACAGGGGGGTTATTGGGTTATGGCTACACCTTC. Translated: CASSLDPSTGGLLGYGYTF.

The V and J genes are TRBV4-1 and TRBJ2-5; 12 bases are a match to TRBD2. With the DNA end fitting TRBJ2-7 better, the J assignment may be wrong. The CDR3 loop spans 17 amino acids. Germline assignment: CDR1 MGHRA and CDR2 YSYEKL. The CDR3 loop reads CASSRLFRTSGDYEQYF. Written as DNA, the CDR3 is TGCGCCAGCAGCCGCCTTTTTCGGACTAGCGGGGACTACGAGCAGTACTTC.

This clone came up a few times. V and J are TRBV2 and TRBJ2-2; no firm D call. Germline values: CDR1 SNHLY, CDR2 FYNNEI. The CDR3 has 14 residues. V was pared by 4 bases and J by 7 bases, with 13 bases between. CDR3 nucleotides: TGTGCCAGCAGTGGTCTCCTAAATGTCGGGGAGCTGTTTTTT. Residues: CASSGLLNVGELFF. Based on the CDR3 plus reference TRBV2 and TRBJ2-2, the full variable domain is EPEVTQTPSHQVTQMGQEVILRCVPISNHLYFYWYRQILGQKVEFLVSFYNNEISEKSEIFDDQFSVERPDGSNFTLKIRSTKLEDSAMYFCASSGLLNVGELFFGEGSRLTVL.

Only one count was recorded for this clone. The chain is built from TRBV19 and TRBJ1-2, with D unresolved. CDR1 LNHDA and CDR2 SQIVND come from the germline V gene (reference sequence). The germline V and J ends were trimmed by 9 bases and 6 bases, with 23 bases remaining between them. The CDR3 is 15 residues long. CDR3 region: CASWGADREYDGYTF. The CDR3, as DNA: TGTGCCAGCTGGGGAGCAGACCGAGAGTACGATGGCTACACCTTC. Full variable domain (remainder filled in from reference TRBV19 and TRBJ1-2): DGGITQSPKYLFRKEGQNVTLSCEQNLNHDAMYWYRQDPGQGLRLIYYSQIVNDFQKGDIAEGYSVSREKKESFPLTVTSAQKNPTAFYLCASWGADREYDGYTFGSGTRLTVV.